These T cell receptor beta chains were read from a single sample in a study of blood T cell dynamics during melanoma immunotherapy. Produced via immunoSEQ multiplex PCR; TCRdb's table is partial and in-frame only. The table lists 17,000 or so clones, around 83% of them singletons. The sequencing used blood, collected from a patient treated with checkpoint blockade. Receptors originate from a human donor with melanoma. The conserved cysteine and the conserved F or W are not part of the CDR3 here.

v_gene,len,CDR3aa
TRBV19,13,ASSDRFISGNTIY
TRBV11-2,12,ASSQTGATYEQY
TRBV15,12,ATSAVSRRNTIY
TRBV7-9,13,ASSPALAGTDTQY
TRBV4-1,18,ASSLNPGQGLPSSYNEQF
TRBV6-1,11,ASRQTSGRVPF
TRBV7-9,12,ASSSRGKDYGYT
TRBV7-8,16,ASSLGDSGSPLTDTQY
TRBV28,13,ASTLAAGGYNEQF
TRBV29-1,12,SVGGAGSYYEQY
TRBV2,12,ASSPSGLTYEQY
TRBV11-1,11,ASSLEVNTEAF
TRBV7-9,11,ASSLAVTSATD
TRBV10-3,9,ASKRDNEQF
TRBV19,12,ASSIPGFNQPQH
TRBV28,11,ASSLGPRGTIY
TRBV7-9,14,ASSSLGGGSYNEQF
TRBV29-1,10,SVGRRGTEAF
TRBV4-3,13,ASSQDGDPTDTQY
TRBV16,10,ASSAGGGEQY
TRBV15,18,ATSRDSRLAGGAYQETQY
TRBV7-8,17,ASSLGLGTSGSFIDTQY
TRBV5-1,12,ASSLASVNSPLH
TRBV7-6,13,ASSNFQLGRDEQF
TRBV9,13,ASSVNPGQGDGYT
TRBV5-1,14,ASSGPGQGADYGYT
TRBV27,13,ASRNPGGGKNIQY
TRBV9,12,ASSVAGSADTQY
TRBV6-6,14,ASSYSRLAGGNEQF
TRBV7-2,12,ASSLSVRNTEAF
TRBV5-6,13,ASSLVDRGLREQY
TRBV25-1,13,ASSESGVSGNTIY
TRBV11-2,12,ASSLTRTSDTQY
TRBV5-5,15,ASSLAPGQGFAGELF
TRBV28,13,ASSLLGTQGEKLF
TRBV7-6,13,ASSLATRNTGELF
TRBV5-4,15,ASSLVPRDSLSYEQY
TRBV5-6,15,ASSLSTGVDLADTQY
TRBV18,14,ASSPPTSGRTGELF
TRBV9,13,ASSVATGGFTEAF
TRBV28,13,ASSLTTGFPETQY
TRBV29-1,10,SVWALNTEAF
TRBV5-4,15,ASSPGASGSSSYEQY
TRBV28,12,ASSFAQGNNEQF
TRBV5-1,10,ASSARDWELF
TRBV28,11,ASSPGQVSPLH
TRBV30,12,AWRRVGTSYEQY
TRBV30,11,ALSRDRPYEQY
TRBV4-3,11,ASSQDESRTQY
TRBV7-6,12,ASSNRDSTRTQY
TRBV7-9,9,ASTRGDGYT
TRBV28,13,ASSPPDLDRNEQF
TRBV15,13,ATSRGGGSTDTQY
TRBV6-6,13,TSSSRDSYYQPQH
TRBV5-1,13,ASSWGQGNTDTQY
TRBV2,12,ASSESGYTGELF
TRBV9,14,ASSVGVMEENEKLF
TRBV30,12,AWSVWGRPYEQY
TRBV30,12,AWSRDRGRYGAF
TRBV27,12,ASCSFGTTGELF